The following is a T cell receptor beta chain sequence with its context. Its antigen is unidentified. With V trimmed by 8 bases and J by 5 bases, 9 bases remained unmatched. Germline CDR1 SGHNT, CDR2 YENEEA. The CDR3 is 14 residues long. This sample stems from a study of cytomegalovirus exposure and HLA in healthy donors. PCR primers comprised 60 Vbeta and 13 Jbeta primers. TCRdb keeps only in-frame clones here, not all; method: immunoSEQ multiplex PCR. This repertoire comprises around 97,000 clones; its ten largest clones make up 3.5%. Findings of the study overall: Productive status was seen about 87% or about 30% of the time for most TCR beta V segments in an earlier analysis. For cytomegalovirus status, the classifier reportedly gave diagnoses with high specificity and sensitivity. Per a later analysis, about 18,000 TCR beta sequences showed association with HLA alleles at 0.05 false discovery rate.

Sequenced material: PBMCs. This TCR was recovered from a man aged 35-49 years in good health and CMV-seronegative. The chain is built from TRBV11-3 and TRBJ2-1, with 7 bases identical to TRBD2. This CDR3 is CASSASGMNNEQFF. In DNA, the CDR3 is TGTGCCAGCTCTGCCAGCGGGATGAACAATGAGCAGTTCTTC. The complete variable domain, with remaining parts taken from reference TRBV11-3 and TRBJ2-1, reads EAGVVQSPRYKIIEKKQPVAFWCNPISGHNTLYWYLQNLGQGPELLIRYENEEAVDDSQLPKDRFSAERLKGVDSTLKIQPAELGDSAVYLCASSASGMNNEQFFGPGTRLTVL.